The 15 T cell receptor beta chains below all came from one sample that was sequenced in a study of radiotherapy plus CTLA-4 blockade in lung cancer. The protocol was immunoSEQ multiplex PCR, while the TCRdb copy is restricted to in-frame clones and leaves out a portion. The data contain about 90,000 clones, roughly four fifths of them singletons. Sequencing used peripheral blood, obtained from a patient treated with radiotherapy plus ipilimumab. The source of these receptors is a human donor with non-small cell lung cancer that progressed on radiotherapy plus ipilimumab.

The CDR3 sequence is CASSDGVSSGNTIYF. Written as DNA, the CDR3 is TGTGCCAGCAGCGACGGGGTCAGCTCTGGAAACACCATATATTTT. The chain employs TRBV11-3 and TRBJ1-3, with D unclear. Trimming stripped 5 bases from V and 0 bases from J, with 11 bases between. Germline V CDR1 and CDR2: SGHNT, YENEEA. The CDR3 runs to 15 residues.

In this sample, this clone turned up once. This sequence joins TRBV28 and TRBJ1-4; D is undetermined. Germline CDR1 MDHEN, CDR2 SYDVKM. The length of the CDR3 is 14 residues. Trimming took 6 bases from V and 7 from J, leaving 15 bases between them. This CDR3 reads CASSLLGSAEKLFF. The CDR3 DNA sequence: TGTGCCAGCAGCCTACTCGGCTCGGCTGAAAAACTGTTTTTT.

This clone has only a few counts. The genes are TRBV6-6 and TRBJ1-3; TRBD1 is a possible D gene (5 bases). V was cut by 5 bases and J by 8 bases, with 10 bases left in between. Germline loops: CDR1 MNHNY, CDR2 SVGAGI (reference sequence). CDR3 length: 12 amino acids. The CDR3 DNA reads as TGTGCCAGCAGTCAACCGGGGGACACCATATATTTT. This translates into CASSQPGDTIYF.

V usage is TRBV10-1 and J usage is TRBJ1-5; TRBD1 agrees at 8 bases. This CDR3 has 16 amino acids. Losses at the gene ends were 3 bases for V and 2 bases for J; bases not matched to a gene: 6. The V gene's germline CDR1 is WNHNN and CDR2 SYGVQD (reference sequence). This CDR3 reads CASSELDRVCNQPQHF. The CDR3 DNA is TGCGCCAGCAGTGAATTGGACAGGGTGTGCAATCAGCCCCAGCATTTT.

The chain carries TRBV19 and TRBJ2-3; TRBD2 matches 9 bases. The CDR3 is made up of 15 amino acids. Per germline, CDR1 LNHDA and CDR2 SQIVND (reference sequence). Losses at the gene ends were 4 bases for V and 7 bases for J; bases not matched to a gene: 9. Here the CDR3 reads CASSTVAGAPNTQYF. CDR3 DNA: TGTGCCAGTAGTACAGTAGCGGGAGCCCCAAATACGCAGTATTTT.

This clone was recorded only once. The chain joins TRBV6-5 to TRBJ1-5; possibly TRBD1 for D (6 bases). Germline CDR1 and CDR2: MNHEY and SVGAGI. The V gene lost 8 bases and the J gene lost 0 bases, with 14 bases spanning the gap. The CDR3 totals 15 residues. The CDR3 region has the DNA TGTGCCAGCCGTAGGGGGGCGCATAGCAATCAGCCCCAGCATTTT. Residues: CASRRGAHSNQPQHF.

The chain carries TRBV6-5 and TRBJ2-7; the match to TRBD2 covers 14 bases. The CDR3 is 15 amino acids. Germline values: CDR1 MNHEY, CDR2 SVGAGI. Germline trimming cut 4 bases from V and 6 bases from J; bases unmatched to any gene: 5. Here the CDR3 reads CASSWTSGRYSEQYF. The CDR3 DNA is TGTGCCAGCAGTTGGACTAGCGGGAGGTATAGCGAGCAGTACTTC.

This clone has only one observation. The V gene is TRBV9, the J gene TRBJ2-7; 9 nucleotides align to TRBD2. V dropped 0 bases and J dropped 5; count of bases not matched to a gene: 6. The CDR3 loop spans 15 amino acids. In germline, CDR1 is SGDLS, CDR2 YYNGEE. CDR3 coding DNA: TGTGCCAGCAGCGTAGAGGCGGGAGGGAATGACGAGCAGTACTTC. Its translation is CASSVEAGGNDEQYF.

This chain joins TRBV4-2 and TRBJ2-1, with 8 bases that match TRBD2. This CDR3 region has 16 residues. V trimming: 0 bases; J trimming: 4 bases; junction bases outside the gene matches: 5. Germline V gives CDR1 LGHNA, CDR2 YNFKEQ. The CDR3 is CASSQDVSGSYNEQFF. CDR3 DNA: TGTGCCAGCAGCCAAGATGTAAGCGGGAGTTACAATGAGCAGTTCTTC.

The V gene is TRBV5-4, the J gene TRBJ1-4; possibly TRBD1 for D (5 bases). The CDR3 loop spans 14 amino acids. V lost 4 bases and J lost 8, with 15 bases in between. Germline CDR1 and CDR2: SGHNT and YYREEE (reference sequence). The CDR3 DNA sequence: TGTGCCAGCAGCCCCGGGACTAAGGGGGAAAAACTGTTTTTT. This encodes CASSPGTKGEKLFF.

This clone was seen only a few times. The rearrangement uses TRBV5-8 and TRBJ2-2, with 9 bases lining up with TRBD1. The V segment lost 0 bases and the J segment 2 bases; nucleotides outside the gene matches: 11. The CDR3 is 19 amino acids. Germline assignment: CDR1 SGHTS and CDR2 YDEGEE. This CDR3 is CASSLALLPGQGNTGELFF. CDR3 DNA sequence: TGTGCCAGCAGCTTGGCTCTCCTTCCGGGACAGGGTAACACCGGGGAGCTGTTTTTT.

This clone was seen more than once but under ten times. Other DNA sequences of this sample code for an identical CDR3. The rearrangement uses TRBV5-1 and TRBJ1-5; 7 positions agree with TRBD1. J was trimmed by 3 bases and V by 0 bases; bases with no gene match: 3. Germline CDR1 reads SGHRS; CDR2 reads YFSETQ. The CDR3 runs to 15 residues. CDR3 protein: CASSLGQGDNQPQHF. In DNA, the CDR3 is TGCGCCAGCAGCTTGGGACAGGGAGACAATCAGCCCCAGCATTTT. The full variable domain, in which reference TRBV5-1 and TRBJ1-5 provide the parts outside the CDR3, is KAGVTQTPRYLIKTRGQQVTLSCSPISGHRSVSWYQQTPGQGLQFLFEYFSETQRNKGNFPGRFSGRQFSNSRSEMNVSTLELGDSALYLCASSLGQGDNQPQHFGDGTRLSIL.

The V call is TRBV12-5, the J call TRBJ2-4; the match to TRBD1 covers 10 bases. J lost 8 bases, V lost 6 bases, and 4 bases had no gene match. The CDR3 loop spans 13 amino acids. The V gene's germline CDR1 is LGHNT and CDR2 FRNRAP. This chain's CDR3 is CASGGGQGDIQYF. DNA for the CDR3: TGTGCTAGTGGAGGAGGACAGGGGGACATTCAGTACTTC.

The chain is built from TRBV11-2 and TRBJ2-5, with TRBD1 identical over 9 bases. J gave up 5 bases and V 3 bases, and 13 bases lay outside the gene matches. The germline CDR1 and CDR2 sequences are SGHAT and FQNNGV. CDR3 length: 17 amino acids. CDR3 nucleotide sequence: TGTGCCAGCAGCTTGGGAGATCCGGGACAGGGTCGCGAGACCCAGTACTTC. It is translated as CASSLGDPGQGRETQYF. Full variable domain (rest looked up from reference TRBV11-2 and TRBJ2-5): EAGVAQSPRYKIIEKRQSVAFWCNPISGHATLYWYQQILGQGPKLLIQFQNNGVVDDSQLPKDRFSAERLKGVDSTLKIQPAKLEDSAVYLCASSLGDPGQGRETQYFGPGTRLLVL.

The gene calls are TRBV7-6 and TRBJ2-3, with 8 bases that match TRBD2. There are 15 residues in the CDR3. CDR1 is SGHVS and CDR2 is FNYEAQ in the germline V gene. V lost 4 bases and J lost 4; bases outside the gene matches: 7. The CDR3 protein is CASSYHSGAADTQYF. DNA for the CDR3: TGTGCCAGCAGCTACCATAGCGGGGCAGCAGATACGCAGTATTTT.